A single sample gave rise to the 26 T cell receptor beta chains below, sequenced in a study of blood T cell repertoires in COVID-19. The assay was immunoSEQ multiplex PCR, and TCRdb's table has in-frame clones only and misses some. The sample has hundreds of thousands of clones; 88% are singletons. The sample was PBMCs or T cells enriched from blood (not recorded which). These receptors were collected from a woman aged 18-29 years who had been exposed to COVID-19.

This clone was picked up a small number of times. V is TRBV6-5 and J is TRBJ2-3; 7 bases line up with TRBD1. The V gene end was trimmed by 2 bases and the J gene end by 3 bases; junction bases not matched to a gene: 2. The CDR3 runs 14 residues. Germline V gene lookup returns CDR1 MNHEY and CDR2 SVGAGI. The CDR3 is CASSYDRETDTQYF. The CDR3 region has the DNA TGTGCCAGCAGTTACGACAGGGAGACAGATACGCAGTATTTT.

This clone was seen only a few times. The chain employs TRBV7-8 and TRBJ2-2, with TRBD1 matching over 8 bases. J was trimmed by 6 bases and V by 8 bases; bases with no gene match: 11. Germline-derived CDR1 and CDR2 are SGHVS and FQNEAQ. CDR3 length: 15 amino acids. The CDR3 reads CASGSGRGRPGELFF. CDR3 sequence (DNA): TGTGCCAGCGGATCTGGCAGGGGGCGCCCCGGGGAGCTGTTTTTT.

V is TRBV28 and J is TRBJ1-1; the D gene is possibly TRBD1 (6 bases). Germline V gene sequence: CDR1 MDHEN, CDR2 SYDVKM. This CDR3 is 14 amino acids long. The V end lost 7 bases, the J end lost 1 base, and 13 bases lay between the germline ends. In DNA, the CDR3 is TGTGCCAGCACCCCAGACAGGCCGAACACTGAAGCTTTCTTT. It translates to CASTPDRPNTEAFF.

The DNA of the CDR3 is TGTGCCAGCAGCTTAAGCGACCTTTCACCCCTCCACTTT. Its protein product is CASSLSDLSPLHF. This chain joins TRBV7-2 and TRBJ1-6, with D hard to call. The V and J ends lost 2 bases and 9 bases respectively, with 8 bases between them. This CDR3 region has 13 residues. Germline-derived CDR1 and CDR2 are SGHTA and FQGNSA.

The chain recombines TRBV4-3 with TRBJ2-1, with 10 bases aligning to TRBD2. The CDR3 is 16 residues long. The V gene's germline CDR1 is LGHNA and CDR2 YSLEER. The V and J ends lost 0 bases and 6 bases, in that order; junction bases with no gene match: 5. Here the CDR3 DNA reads TGCGCCAGCAGCCAAGATTTAAAGCGGGGGGGCAATGAGCAGTTCTTC. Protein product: CASSQDLKRGGNEQFF.

Written as DNA, the CDR3 is TGTGCCAGCAGCCCCCGGGAGGGCGGGGGGGCAAACGGGGAGCTGTTTTTT. Translating it yields CASSPREGGGANGELFF. The V gene is TRBV9, the J gene TRBJ2-2; 9 bases are a match to TRBD2. Germline V CDR1 and CDR2: SGDLS, YYNGEE. The trim removed 4 bases at V and 7 bases at J, leaving 14 bases unmatched. The CDR3 is 17 residues long.

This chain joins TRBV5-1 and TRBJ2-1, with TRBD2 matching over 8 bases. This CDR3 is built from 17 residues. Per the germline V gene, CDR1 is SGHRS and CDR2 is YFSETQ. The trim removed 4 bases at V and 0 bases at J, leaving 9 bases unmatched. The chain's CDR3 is CASSQIGLAASYNEQFF. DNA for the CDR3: TGCGCCAGCAGCCAAATAGGACTAGCCGCCTCCTACAATGAGCAGTTCTTC. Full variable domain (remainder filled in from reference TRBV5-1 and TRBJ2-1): KAGVTQTPRYLIKTRGQQVTLSCSPISGHRSVSWYQQTPGQGLQFLFEYFSETQRNKGNFPGRFSGRQFSNSRSEMNVSTLELGDSALYLCASSQIGLAASYNEQFFGPGTRLTVL.

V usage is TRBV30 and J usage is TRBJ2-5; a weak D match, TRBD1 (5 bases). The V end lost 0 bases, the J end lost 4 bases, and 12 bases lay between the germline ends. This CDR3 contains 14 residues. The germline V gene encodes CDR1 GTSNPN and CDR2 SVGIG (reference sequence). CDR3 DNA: TGTGCCTGGAGTGTAGGGGTGGCGCTAGAGACCCAGTACTTC. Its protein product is CAWSVGVALETQYF.

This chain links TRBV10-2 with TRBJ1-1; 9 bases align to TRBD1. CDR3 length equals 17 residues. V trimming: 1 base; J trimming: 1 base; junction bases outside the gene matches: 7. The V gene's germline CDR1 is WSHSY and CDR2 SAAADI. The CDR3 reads CASSEWNRGPSNTEAFF. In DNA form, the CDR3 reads TGCGCCAGCAGTGAGTGGAACAGGGGGCCGTCGAACACTGAAGCTTTCTTT.

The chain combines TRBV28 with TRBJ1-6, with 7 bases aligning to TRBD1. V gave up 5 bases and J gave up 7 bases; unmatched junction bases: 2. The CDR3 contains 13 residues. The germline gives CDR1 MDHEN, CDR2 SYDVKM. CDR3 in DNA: TGTGCCAGCAGTGTGACAGGGAATTCACCCCTCCACTTT. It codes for CASSVTGNSPLHF.

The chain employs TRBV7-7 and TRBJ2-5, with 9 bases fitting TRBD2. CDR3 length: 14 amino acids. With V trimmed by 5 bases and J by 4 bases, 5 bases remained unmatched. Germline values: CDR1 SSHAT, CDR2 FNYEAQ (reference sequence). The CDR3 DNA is TGTGCCAGCAGCAAAAGCGGGAGGAGAGAGACCCAGTACTTC. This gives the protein CASSKSGRRETQYF.

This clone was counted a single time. The CDR3 DNA reads TGTGCCAGCAGCTCAGGGACTAGCGGGAGGCCTAGCACAGATACGCAGTATTTT. Translation: CASSSGTSGRPSTDTQYF. The V and J genes are TRBV7-9 and TRBJ2-3, with 15 bases fitting TRBD2. The CDR3 sequence is 18 residues long. CDR1 and CDR2 from the germline V gene are SEHNR and FQNEAQ (reference sequence). The J segment lost 0 bases and the V segment lost 4 bases, leaving 5 bases of the junction unmatched.

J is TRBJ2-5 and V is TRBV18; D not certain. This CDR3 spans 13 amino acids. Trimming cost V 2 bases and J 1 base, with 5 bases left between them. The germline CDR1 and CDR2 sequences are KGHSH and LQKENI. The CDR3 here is CASSPRLQETQYF. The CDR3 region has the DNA TGTGCCAGCTCACCAAGACTCCAAGAGACCCAGTACTTC. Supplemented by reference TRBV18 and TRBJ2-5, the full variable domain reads NAGVMQNPRHLVRRRGQEARLRCSPMKGHSHVYWYRQLPEEGLKFMVYLQKENIIDESGMPKERFSAEFPKEGPSILRIQQVVRGDSAAYFCASSPRLQETQYFGPGTRLLVL.

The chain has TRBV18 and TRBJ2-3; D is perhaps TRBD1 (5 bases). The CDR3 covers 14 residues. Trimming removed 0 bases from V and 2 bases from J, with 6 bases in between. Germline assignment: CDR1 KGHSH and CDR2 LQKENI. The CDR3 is CASSPPGHTDTQYF. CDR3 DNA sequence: TGTGCCAGCTCACCACCGGGGCACACAGATACGCAGTATTTT. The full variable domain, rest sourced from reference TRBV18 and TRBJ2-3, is NAGVMQNPRHLVRRRGQEARLRCSPMKGHSHVYWYRQLPEEGLKFMVYLQKENIIDESGMPKERFSAEFPKEGPSILRIQQVVRGDSAAYFCASSPPGHTDTQYFGPGTRLTVL.

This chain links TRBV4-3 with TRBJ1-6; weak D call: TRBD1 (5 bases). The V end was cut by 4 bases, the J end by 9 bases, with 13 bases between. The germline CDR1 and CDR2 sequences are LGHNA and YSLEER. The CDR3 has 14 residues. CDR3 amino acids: CASSRRVSGSPLHF. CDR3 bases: TGCGCCAGCAGCCGCAGGGTCTCGGGTTCACCCCTCCACTTT.

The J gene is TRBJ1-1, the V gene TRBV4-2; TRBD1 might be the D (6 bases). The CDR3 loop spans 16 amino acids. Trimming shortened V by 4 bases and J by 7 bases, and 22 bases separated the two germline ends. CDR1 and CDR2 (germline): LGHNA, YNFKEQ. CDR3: CASSPEAAGRGFEAFF. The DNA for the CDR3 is TGTGCCAGCAGCCCCGAGGCCGCAGGGAGGGGGTTTGAAGCTTTCTTT.

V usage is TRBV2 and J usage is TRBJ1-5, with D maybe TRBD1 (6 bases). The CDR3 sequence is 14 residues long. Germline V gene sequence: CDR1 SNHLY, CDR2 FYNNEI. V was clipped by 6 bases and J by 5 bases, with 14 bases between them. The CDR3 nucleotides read TGTGCCAGCAGCGAACAGGGAATGCATCAGCCCCAGCATTTT. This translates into CASSEQGMHQPQHF.

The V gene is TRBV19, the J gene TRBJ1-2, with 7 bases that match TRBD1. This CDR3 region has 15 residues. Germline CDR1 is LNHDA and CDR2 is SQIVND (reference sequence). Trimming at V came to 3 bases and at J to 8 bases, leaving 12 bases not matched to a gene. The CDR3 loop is CASSIGQVLLRGYTF. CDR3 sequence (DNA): TGTGCCAGTAGTATTGGACAGGTCCTTCTTCGGGGCTACACCTTC.

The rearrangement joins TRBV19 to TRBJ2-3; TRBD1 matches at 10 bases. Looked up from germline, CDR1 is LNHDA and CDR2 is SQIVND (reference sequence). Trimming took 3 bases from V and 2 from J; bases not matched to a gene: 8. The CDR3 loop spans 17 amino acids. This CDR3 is CASSMSWGQGHTDTQYF. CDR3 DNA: TGTGCCAGTAGTATGTCATGGGGACAGGGGCACACAGATACGCAGTATTTT.

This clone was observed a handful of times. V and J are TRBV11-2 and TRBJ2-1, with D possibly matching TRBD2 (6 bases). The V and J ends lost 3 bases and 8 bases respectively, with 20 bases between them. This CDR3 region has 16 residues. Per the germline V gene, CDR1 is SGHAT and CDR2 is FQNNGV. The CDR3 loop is CASSLSGGAGVYEQFF. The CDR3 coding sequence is TGTGCCAGCAGCTTGTCAGGAGGGGCCGGGGTCTATGAGCAGTTCTTC. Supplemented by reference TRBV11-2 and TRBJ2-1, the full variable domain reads EAGVAQSPRYKIIEKRQSVAFWCNPISGHATLYWYQQILGQGPKLLIQFQNNGVVDDSQLPKDRFSAERLKGVDSTLKIQPAKLEDSAVYLCASSLSGGAGVYEQFFGPGTRLTVL.

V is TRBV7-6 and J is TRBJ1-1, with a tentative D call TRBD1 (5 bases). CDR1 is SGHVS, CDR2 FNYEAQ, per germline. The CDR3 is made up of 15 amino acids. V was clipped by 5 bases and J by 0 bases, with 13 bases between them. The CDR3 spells CASSPQAGMNTEAFF. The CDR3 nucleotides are TGTGCCAGCAGCCCACAAGCAGGGATGAACACTGAAGCTTTCTTT.

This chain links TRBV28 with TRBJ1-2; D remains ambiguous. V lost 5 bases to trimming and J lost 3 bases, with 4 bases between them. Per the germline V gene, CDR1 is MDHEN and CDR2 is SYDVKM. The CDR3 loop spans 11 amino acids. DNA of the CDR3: TGTGCCAGCAGTGTAGACTATGGCTACACCTTC. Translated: CASSVDYGYTF.

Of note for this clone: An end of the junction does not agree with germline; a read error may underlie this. The CDR3 DNA follows: TGTGCCAGCAGCGAAGACACTTACTCCTACAATGAGCAGTTCTTC. This encodes CASSEDTYSYNEQFF. The V gene is TRBV3-1 (or the pseudogene TRBV3-2), the J gene TRBJ2-1; D call uncertain. Germline CDR1 LGHDT, CDR2 YNNKEL (reference sequence). CDR3 size: 15 residues.

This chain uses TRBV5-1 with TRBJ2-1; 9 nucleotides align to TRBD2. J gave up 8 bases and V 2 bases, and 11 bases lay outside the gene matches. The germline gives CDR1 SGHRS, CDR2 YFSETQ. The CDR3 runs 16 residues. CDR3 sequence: CASSLLGGGASDEQFF. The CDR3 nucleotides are TGCGCCAGCAGCTTACTGGGCGGGGGGGCAAGCGATGAGCAGTTCTTC.

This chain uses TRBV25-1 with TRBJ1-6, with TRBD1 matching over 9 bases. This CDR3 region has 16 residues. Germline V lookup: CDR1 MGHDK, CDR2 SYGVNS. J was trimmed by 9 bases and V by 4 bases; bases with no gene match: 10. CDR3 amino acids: CASSVPGQGRASPLHF. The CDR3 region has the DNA TGTGCCAGCAGTGTCCCGGGACAGGGAAGGGCTTCACCCCTCCACTTT.

The CDR3 nucleotides read TGCGCCAGCAGCCAAGAGGCACAGCTGAACACTGAAGCTTTCTTT. Its translation: CASSQEAQLNTEAFF. The chain combines TRBV4-3 with TRBJ1-1, with D unresolved. Germline loops: CDR1 LGHNA, CDR2 YSLEER. Trimming removed 0 bases from V and 0 bases from J, with 8 bases in between. There are 15 residues in the CDR3.